This TCR beta chain was sequenced during a study of T cells in Graves' hyperthyroidism and ophthalmopathy. Broader study findings: Most expanded thyroid clonotypes above 0.001 also appeared in blood. The authors' 13 V-J model separated ophthalmopathy from stable hyperthyroidism.

TCR beta CDR3 regions were amplified from RNA. HTBI primers were employed in a first-round RT-PCR of the TCR CDR3. MiXCR, applied by TCRdb to the multiplex PCR reads, yields one record per CDR3 protein. Of under 550,000 distinct CDR3 sequences in the sample, less than 20% were seen once. Exclusion of patients followed from uncontrolled infection, other autoimmune disease, pregnancy or lactation. Using around 10 ml of fresh peripheral blood, PBMCs were prepared. At least ten counts were recorded for this clonotype. The antigen remains undetermined. Sequenced material: blood. This clonotype originated in a man between 35 and 55 years old with Graves' ophthalmopathy.

CDR3 amino acids: CASSPTSGSQETQYF. In DNA, the CDR3 is TGTGCCAGCAGCCCGACTAGCGGTTCACAAGAGACCCAGTACTTC. The chain recombines TRBV2 with TRBJ2-5; the match to TRBD2 covers 9 bases. Germline loops: CDR1 SNHLY, CDR2 FYNNEI. The junction had 7 bases not matched to a gene; V was cut back by 6 bases and J by 2 bases. There are 15 residues in the CDR3.